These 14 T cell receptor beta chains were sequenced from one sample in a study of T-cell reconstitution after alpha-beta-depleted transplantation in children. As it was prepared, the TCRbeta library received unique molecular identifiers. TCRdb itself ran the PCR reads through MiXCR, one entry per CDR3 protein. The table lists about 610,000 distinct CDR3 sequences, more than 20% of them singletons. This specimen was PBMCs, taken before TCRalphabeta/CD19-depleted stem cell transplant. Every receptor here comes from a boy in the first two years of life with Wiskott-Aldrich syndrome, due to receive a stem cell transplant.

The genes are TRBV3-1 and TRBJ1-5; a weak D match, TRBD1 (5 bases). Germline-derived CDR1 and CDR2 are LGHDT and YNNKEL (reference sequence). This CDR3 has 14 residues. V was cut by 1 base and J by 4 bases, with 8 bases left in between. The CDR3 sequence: CASSQAGRNQPQHF. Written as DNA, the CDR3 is TGTGCCAGCAGCCAAGCGGGACGGAATCAGCCCCAGCATTTT. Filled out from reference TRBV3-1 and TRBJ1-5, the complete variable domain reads DTAVSQTPKYLVTQMGNDKSIKCEQNLGHDTMYWYKQDSKKFLKIMFSYNNKELIINETVPNRFSPKSPDKAHLNLHINSLELGDSAVYFCASSQAGRNQPQHFGDGTRLSIL.

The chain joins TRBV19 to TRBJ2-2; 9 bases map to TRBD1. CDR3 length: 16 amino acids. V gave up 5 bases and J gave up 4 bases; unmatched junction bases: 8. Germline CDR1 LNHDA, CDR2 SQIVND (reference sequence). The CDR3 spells CASSSKTGGGTGELFF. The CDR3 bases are TGTGCCAGTAGTTCCAAGACAGGGGGAGGCACCGGGGAGCTGTTTTTT. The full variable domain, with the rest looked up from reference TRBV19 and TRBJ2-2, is DGGITQSPKYLFRKEGQNVTLSCEQNLNHDAMYWYRQDPGQGLRLIYYSQIVNDFQKGDIAEGYSVSREKKESFPLTVTSAQKNPTAFYLCASSSKTGGGTGELFFGEGSRLTVL.

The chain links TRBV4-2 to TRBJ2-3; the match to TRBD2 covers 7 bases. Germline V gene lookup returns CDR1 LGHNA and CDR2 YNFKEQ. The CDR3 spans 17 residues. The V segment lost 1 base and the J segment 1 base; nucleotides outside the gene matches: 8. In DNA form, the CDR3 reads TGTGCCAGCAGCCAAGTAGCTCATGCGGGAGGCACAGATACGCAGTATTTT. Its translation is CASSQVAHAGGTDTQYF.

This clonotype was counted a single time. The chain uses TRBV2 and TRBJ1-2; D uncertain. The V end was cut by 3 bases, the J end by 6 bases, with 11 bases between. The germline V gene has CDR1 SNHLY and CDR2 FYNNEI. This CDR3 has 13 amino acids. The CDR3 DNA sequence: TGTGCCAGCAGTGACAGGCTAAGACATGGCTACACCTTC. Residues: CASSDRLRHGYTF.

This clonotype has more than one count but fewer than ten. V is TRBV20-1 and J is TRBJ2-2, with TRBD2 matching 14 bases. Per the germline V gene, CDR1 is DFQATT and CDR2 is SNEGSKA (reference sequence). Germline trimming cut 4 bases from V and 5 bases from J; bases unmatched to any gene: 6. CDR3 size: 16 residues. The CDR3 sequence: CSAMRLAGGQTGELFF. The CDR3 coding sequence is TGCAGTGCTATGAGACTAGCGGGAGGGCAAACCGGGGAGCTGTTTTTT.

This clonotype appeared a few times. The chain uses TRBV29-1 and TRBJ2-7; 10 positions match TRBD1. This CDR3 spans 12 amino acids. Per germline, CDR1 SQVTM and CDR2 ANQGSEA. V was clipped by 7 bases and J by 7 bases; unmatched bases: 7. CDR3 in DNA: TGCAGCGCTAGACAGGGGGCGGCTGAGCAGTACTTC. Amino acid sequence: CSARQGAAEQYF.

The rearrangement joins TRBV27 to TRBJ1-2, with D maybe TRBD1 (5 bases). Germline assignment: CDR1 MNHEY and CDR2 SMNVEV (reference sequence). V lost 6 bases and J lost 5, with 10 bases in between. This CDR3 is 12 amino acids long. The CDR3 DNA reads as TGTGCCAGCAGGAGAGGGGAGTATGGCTACACCTTC. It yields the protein CASRRGEYGYTF.

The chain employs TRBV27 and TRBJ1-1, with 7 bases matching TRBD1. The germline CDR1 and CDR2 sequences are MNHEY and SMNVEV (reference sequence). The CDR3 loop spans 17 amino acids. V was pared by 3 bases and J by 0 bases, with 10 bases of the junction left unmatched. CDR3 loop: CASSFQSTGSMNTEAFF. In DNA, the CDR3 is TGTGCCAGCAGTTTCCAATCGACAGGGTCAATGAACACTGAAGCTTTCTTT.

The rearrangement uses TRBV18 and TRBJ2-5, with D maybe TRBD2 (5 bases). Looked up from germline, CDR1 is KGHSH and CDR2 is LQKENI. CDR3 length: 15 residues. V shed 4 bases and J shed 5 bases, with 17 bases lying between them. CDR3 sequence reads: CASSLLSSGEETQYF. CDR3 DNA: TGTGCCAGCTCACTACTCTCTTCCGGGGAGGAGACCCAGTACTTC. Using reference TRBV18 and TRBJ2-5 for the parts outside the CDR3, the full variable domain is NAGVMQNPRHLVRRRGQEARLRCSPMKGHSHVYWYRQLPEEGLKFMVYLQKENIIDESGMPKERFSAEFPKEGPSILRIQQVVRGDSAAYFCASSLLSSGEETQYFGPGTRLLVL.

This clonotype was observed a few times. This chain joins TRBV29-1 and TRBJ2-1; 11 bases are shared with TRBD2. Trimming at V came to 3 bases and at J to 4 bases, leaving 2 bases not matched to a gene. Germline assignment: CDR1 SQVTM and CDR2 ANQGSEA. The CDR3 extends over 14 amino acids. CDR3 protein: CSVEGLAAYNEQFF. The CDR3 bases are TGCAGCGTTGAGGGACTAGCGGCATACAATGAGCAGTTCTTC.

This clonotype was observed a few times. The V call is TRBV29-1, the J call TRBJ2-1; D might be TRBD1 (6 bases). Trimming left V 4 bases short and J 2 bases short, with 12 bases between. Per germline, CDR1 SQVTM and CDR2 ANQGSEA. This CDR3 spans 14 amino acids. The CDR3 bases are TGCAGCGTTGGAAGGGGGTTCCCCTACAATGAGCAGTTCTTC. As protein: CSVGRGFPYNEQFF.

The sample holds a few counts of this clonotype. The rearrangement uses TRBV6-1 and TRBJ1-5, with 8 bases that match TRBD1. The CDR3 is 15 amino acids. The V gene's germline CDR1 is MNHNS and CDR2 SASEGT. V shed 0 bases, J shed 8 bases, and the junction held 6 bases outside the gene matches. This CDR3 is CASSEASGGWEPQHF. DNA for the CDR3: TGTGCCAGCAGTGAAGCTTCAGGGGGCTGGGAGCCCCAGCATTTT.

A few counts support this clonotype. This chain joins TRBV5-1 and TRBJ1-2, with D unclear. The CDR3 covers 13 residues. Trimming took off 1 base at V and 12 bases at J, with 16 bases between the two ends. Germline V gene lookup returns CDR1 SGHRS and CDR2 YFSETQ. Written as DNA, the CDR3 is TGCGCCAGCAGCTTGACGGAAACCAGCTCAAACACCTTC. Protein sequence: CASSLTETSSNTF.

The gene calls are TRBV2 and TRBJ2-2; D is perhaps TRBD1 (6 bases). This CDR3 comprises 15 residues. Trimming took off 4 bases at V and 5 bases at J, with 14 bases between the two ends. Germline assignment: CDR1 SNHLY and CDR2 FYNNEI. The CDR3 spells CASSVKQGKTGELFF. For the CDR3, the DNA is TGTGCCAGCAGTGTCAAACAGGGAAAAACCGGGGAGCTGTTTTTT. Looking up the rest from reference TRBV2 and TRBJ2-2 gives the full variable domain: EPEVTQTPSHQVTQMGQEVILRCVPISNHLYFYWYRQILGQKVEFLVSFYNNEISEKSEIFDDQFSVERPDGSNFTLKIRSTKLEDSAMYFCASSVKQGKTGELFFGEGSRLTVL.